These 31 T cell receptor beta chains were all obtained from the same sample, sequenced in a study of OX40 agonist ivuxolimab in advanced cancers. Libraries were built with the immunoSEQ multiplex PCR assay. TCRdb holds this immuneACCESS table with in-frame rearrangements only. Some clones are missing; in checked studies, unresolved V genes explain under half, and the rest has no known cause. The sample contains 50,000 to 70,000 clones, 80% to 90% of them found a single time. 0.3% to 0.4% of the sample goes to the ten largest clones. The specimen was CD4+ or CD8+ T cells sorted from blood, collected in a trial of the OX40 agonist ivuxolimab. The receptors derive from an adult with an advanced solid tumor such as melanoma, head and neck, liver or kidney cancer.

Here the CDR3 reads CASSFPGLKNTEAFF. Here the CDR3 DNA reads TGTGCCAGCAGCTTCCCGGGACTTAAGAACACTGAAGCTTTCTTT. The chain has TRBV7-2 and TRBJ1-1, with D tentatively TRBD1 (5 bases). Germline V gives CDR1 SGHTA, CDR2 FQGNSA. The CDR3 has 15 amino acids. Trimming shortened V by 3 bases and J by 1 base, and 12 bases separated the two germline ends.

This clone appeared once. CDR3 coding DNA: TGTGCCAGCTCCATTTGGGGACCCCGGGACGCTTTCTTT. It codes for CASSIWGPRDAFF. The rearrangement joins TRBV28 to TRBJ1-1, with D possibly matching TRBD1 (5 bases). The length of the CDR3 is 13 residues. V shed 8 bases and J shed 11 bases, with 21 bases lying between them. Germline CDR1 is MDHEN and CDR2 is SYDVKM.

The V call is TRBV14, the J call TRBJ2-7; TRBD1 agrees at 9 bases. In germline, CDR1 is SGHDN, CDR2 FVKESK. Trimming at V came to 4 bases and at J to 2 bases, leaving 6 bases not matched to a gene. The CDR3 totals 15 residues. CDR3 sequence (DNA): TGTGCCAGCAGCCGGGACAGGGCCTCGACCTACGAGCAGTACTTC. Its protein is CASSRDRASTYEQYF.

V usage is TRBV9 and J usage is TRBJ2-1; 7 nucleotides match TRBD1. Germline-derived CDR1 and CDR2 are SGDLS and YYNGEE. There are 15 residues in the CDR3. V trimming: 4 bases; J trimming: 6 bases; junction bases outside the gene matches: 10. The CDR3 region is CASSRIQGLFNEQFF. CDR3 nucleotides: TGTGCCAGCAGCCGTATACAGGGGCTCTTCAATGAGCAGTTCTTC.

This chain links TRBV4-3 with TRBJ2-3; maybe TRBD2 (6 bases). Germline-derived CDR1 and CDR2 are LGHNA and YSLEER. V was clipped by 0 bases and J by 4 bases, with 11 bases between them. The CDR3 is 15 amino acids. The CDR3 reads CASSQEGGIADTQYF. The DNA of the CDR3 is TGCGCCAGCAGCCAAGAAGGAGGGATAGCAGATACGCAGTATTTT.

This rearrangement joins TRBV6-5 to TRBJ2-7; 11 bases agree with TRBD2. The CDR3 has 15 amino acids. Germline CDR1 MNHEY, CDR2 SVGAGI. The V segment lost 0 bases and the J segment 3 bases; nucleotides outside the gene matches: 1. CDR3 sequence (DNA): TGTGCCAGCAGTTACTCCCTAGCGGGGGGCTACGAGCAGTACTTC. Protein: CASSYSLAGGYEQYF.

CDR3 amino acids: CASSFGGTYGYTF. The CDR3 nucleotides read TGTGCCAGCAGCTTCGGCGGAACCTATGGCTACACCTTC. This rearrangement joins TRBV7-6 to TRBJ1-2; no firm D call. Trimming shortened V by 3 bases and J by 4 bases, and 9 bases separated the two germline ends. CDR3 length equals 13 residues. Looked up from germline, CDR1 is SGHVS and CDR2 is FNYEAQ.

The J gene is TRBJ1-2, the V gene TRBV28; the D gene is possibly TRBD1 (5 bases). This CDR3 contains 14 residues. Germline CDR1 is MDHEN and CDR2 is SYDVKM. The germline V and J ends were trimmed by 3 bases and 4 bases, with 12 bases remaining between them. For the CDR3, the DNA is TGTGCCAGCAGTTTTGTAGGGGTCGGCTATGGCTACACCTTC. Amino acids: CASSFVGVGYGYTF.

The rearrangement joins TRBV5-8 to TRBJ1-6; no firm D call. Trimming took off 4 bases at V and 0 bases at J, with 8 bases between the two ends. The length of the CDR3 is 15 residues. The V gene's germline CDR1 is SGHTS and CDR2 YDEGEE. For the CDR3, the DNA is TGTGCCAGCAGCCGGCAGGCCTCCTATAATTCACCCCTCCACTTT. This encodes CASSRQASYNSPLHF.

This clone was detected only a few times. The chain has TRBV5-1 and TRBJ2-6; TRBD1 might be the D (5 bases). The germline CDR1 and CDR2 sequences are SGHRS and YFSETQ. The CDR3 length is 14 residues. V was pared by 0 bases and J by 7 bases, with 8 bases between. The CDR3 reads CASSLEWGANVLTF. CDR3 coding DNA: TGCGCCAGCAGCTTGGAGTGGGGCGCCAACGTCCTGACTTTC.

V gene TRBV6-6 combines with J gene TRBJ2-7; D gene unclear. Germline V lookup: CDR1 MNHNY, CDR2 SVGAGI (reference sequence). The CDR3 consists of 12 residues. Trimming took 5 bases from V and 2 from J, leaving 7 bases between them. Here the CDR3 reads CASSREPYEQYF. The CDR3 nucleotides read TGTGCCAGCAGTCGAGAACCCTACGAGCAGTACTTC.

The chain is built from TRBV30 and TRBJ2-1; tentative D call: TRBD1 (6 bases). The V end was cut by 0 bases, the J end by 2 bases, with 11 bases between. The CDR3 is made up of 15 amino acids. CDR1 and CDR2 (germline): GTSNPN, SVGIG (reference sequence). The CDR3 loop reads CAWSVGQGPYNEQFF. The CDR3 DNA reads TGTGCCTGGAGTGTAGGGCAGGGGCCCTACAATGAGCAGTTCTTC. Based on the CDR3 plus reference TRBV30 and TRBJ2-1, the full variable domain is SQTIHQWPATLVQPVGSPLSLECTVEGTSNPNLYWYRQAAGRGLQLLFYSVGIGQISSEVPQNLSASRPQDRQFILSSKKLLLSDSGFYLCAWSVGQGPYNEQFFGPGTRLTVL.

The chain combines TRBV28 with TRBJ1-5, with D possibly TRBD1 on 6 matching bases. Germline V CDR1 and CDR2: MDHEN, SYDVKM. The CDR3 runs 17 residues. V lost 6 bases, J lost 4 bases, and 22 bases lay in between. Here the CDR3 reads CASSPPGAGVRNQPQHF. As DNA, the CDR3 is TGTGCCAGCAGCCCCCCCGGGGCAGGGGTTCGAAATCAGCCCCAGCATTTT.

The chain couples TRBV19 to TRBJ1-5, with 7 bases lining up with TRBD1. V lost 7 bases to trimming and J lost 6 bases; unmatched junction nucleotides: 15. Germline V gene lookup returns CDR1 LNHDA and CDR2 SQIVND (reference sequence). This CDR3 is built from 16 residues. Written as DNA, the CDR3 is TGTGCCAGTAATACCCCCACAGGGGTAGCGGCTCAGCCCCAGCATTTT. Its translation: CASNTPTGVAAQPQHF.

This chain links TRBV6-5 with TRBJ1-5; D is undetermined. The CDR3 extends over 14 amino acids. Between the trimmed V and J ends, which lost 5 bases and 0 bases, there was a span of 8 bases. CDR1 MNHEY and CDR2 SVGAGI come from the germline V gene. CDR3: CASSLRDSNQPQHF. In nucleotides, the CDR3 is TGTGCCAGCAGTCTACGGGATAGCAATCAGCCCCAGCATTTT.

The chain has TRBV5-1 and TRBJ2-7; 7 bases match TRBD1. The CDR3 is 15 residues long. CDR1 and CDR2 from the germline V gene are SGHRS and YFSETQ. Unmatched junction bases numbered 5, after V lost 0 bases and J lost 2 bases. The CDR3 DNA reads as TGCGCCAGCAGCTTGGGGGCCGGGACAGCCTACGAGCAGTACTTC. It encodes CASSLGAGTAYEQYF.

The rearrangement links TRBV7-8 to TRBJ2-7; D unclear. The V gene's germline CDR1 is SGHVS and CDR2 FQNEAQ. V was pared by 1 base and J by 3 bases, with 7 bases between. The CDR3 loop spans 13 amino acids. The CDR3 DNA reads TGTGCCAGCAGCTTAGAGTTCGGCTACGAGCAGTACTTC. Translating gives CASSLEFGYEQYF.

This clone has just a few counts. The rearrangement uses TRBV9 and TRBJ2-5; D unclear. There are 14 residues in the CDR3. CDR1 and CDR2 (germline): SGDLS, YYNGEE. V was pared by 1 base and J by 4 bases, with 11 bases between. The DNA of the CDR3 is TGTGCCAGCAGCGTAACTTGGACCCTAGAGACCCAGTACTTC. This codes for CASSVTWTLETQYF.

The rearrangement uses TRBV12-2 and TRBJ2-1; TRBD1 is the table's D call and was not checked against the DNA. TRBV12-2 is designated a pseudogene. This CDR3 comprises 17 residues. The CDR3 DNA sequence: TGTGCAAGTCGCTTTTTGGACATCGACCCCTCCTACAATGAGCAGTTCTTC. This encodes CASRFLDIDPSYNEQFF.

This clone came up once. The chain uses TRBV19 and TRBJ1-3; unclear D gene. This CDR3 has 15 residues. CDR1 and CDR2 (germline): LNHDA, SQIVND (reference sequence). V dropped 6 bases and J dropped 0 bases, with 12 bases sitting between them. As DNA, the CDR3 is TGTGCCAGTAGAAGAGACACCGCCTCTGGAAACACCATATATTTT. This encodes CASRRDTASGNTIYF.

This chain links TRBV7-9 with TRBJ1-4; D gene ambiguous. V gave up 5 bases and J gave up 2 bases, with 9 bases separating them. CDR3 length equals 14 residues. Germline V gene data show CDR1 as SEHNR and CDR2 as FQNEAQ (reference sequence). The CDR3 region is CASSEGATNEKLFF. The CDR3, as DNA: TGTGCCAGCAGCGAGGGAGCCACTAATGAAAAACTGTTTTTT.

V usage is TRBV28 and J usage is TRBJ2-7, with D tentatively TRBD1 (6 bases). Trimming pared 6 bases from V and 0 bases from J, leaving 18 bases between. The CDR3 runs to 16 residues. The germline V gene has CDR1 MDHEN and CDR2 SYDVKM. The CDR3 reads CASSTPGTPTSYEQYF. Written as DNA, the CDR3 is TGTGCCAGCAGCACCCCGGGGACACCTACCTCCTACGAGCAGTACTTC.

V usage is TRBV4-1 and J usage is TRBJ2-2; weak D call: TRBD1 (5 bases). The CDR3 is made up of 16 amino acids. The V end lost 7 bases, the J end lost 7 bases, and 22 bases lay between the germline ends. Germline CDR1 is MGHRA and CDR2 is YSYEKL. The CDR3 region has the DNA TGCGCCAGCAAAGCCCCCTGGGCCCCAGGGAACGGGGAGCTGTTTTTT. Its translation is CASKAPWAPGNGELFF.

The CDR3, as DNA: TGTGCCATCAGTGAGTCGGCCCTGTGGGATCCCTACGAGCAGTACTTC. This codes for CAISESALWDPYEQYF. The rearrangement links TRBV10-3 to TRBJ2-5; the D is unclear. Gene TRBJ2-7 matches the end of the DNA better, so the J call may be wrong. The CDR3 length is 16 residues. From germline, CDR1 is ENHRY and CDR2 SYGVKD.

This chain connects TRBV5-1 to TRBJ2-1, with TRBD2 as a possible D gene (5 bases). The CDR3 has 16 residues. The germline V gene has CDR1 SGHRS and CDR2 YFSETQ. V was cut by 0 bases and J by 3 bases, with 13 bases left in between. In nucleotides, the CDR3 is TGCGCCAGCAGCTTGGACACTAGGCGCCTCTACAATGAGCAGTTCTTC. It encodes CASSLDTRRLYNEQFF.

This chain joins TRBV7-2 and TRBJ2-5, with TRBD2 identical over 9 bases. Germline assignment: CDR1 SGHTA and CDR2 FQGNSA. The CDR3 contains 14 residues. The junction had 9 bases not matched to a gene; V was cut back by 5 bases and J by 8 bases. CDR3 sequence (DNA): TGTGCCAGCAGCGCGGGGGGGGCCTGGGTTACCCAGTACTTC. It codes for CASSAGGAWVTQYF.

The chain couples TRBV11-2 to TRBJ2-3; D is ambiguous. Looked up from germline, CDR1 is SGHAT and CDR2 is FQNNGV. CDR3 length: 15 amino acids. The V end lost 6 bases, the J end lost 0 bases, and 13 bases lay between the germline ends. The CDR3 protein is CASRPNYPSTDTQYF. CDR3 sequence (DNA): TGTGCCAGCAGGCCGAATTATCCTAGCACAGATACGCAGTATTTT.

This clone has a handful of counts. V usage is TRBV5-4 and J usage is TRBJ1-2; D perhaps matches TRBD1 (6 bases). The germline CDR1 and CDR2 sequences are SGHNT and YYREEE (reference sequence). This CDR3 has 15 amino acids. V was shortened by 0 bases and J by 5 bases, with 14 bases between the two germline ends. CDR3 sequence (DNA): TGTGCCAGCAGCTTGGCCAAGACAGGAGCTTATGGCTACACCTTC. Amino acids: CASSLAKTGAYGYTF.

This clone showed up just once. V is TRBV7-2 and J is TRBJ2-5; 7 bases fit TRBD1. This CDR3 has 16 residues. From germline, CDR1 is SGHTA and CDR2 FQGNSA. V trimming: 5 bases; J trimming: 3 bases; junction bases outside the gene matches: 12. In DNA form, the CDR3 reads TGTGCCAGCAGCCCAAGGACAGGAAGCACCAAAGAGACCCAGTACTTC. Its translation is CASSPRTGSTKETQYF.

This clone came up once. The chain uses TRBV2 and TRBJ1-5; possibly TRBD1 for D (5 bases). Germline V gene lookup returns CDR1 SNHLY and CDR2 FYNNEI. V was cut by 3 bases and J by 6 bases, with 9 bases left in between. The CDR3 spans 13 residues. The CDR3 here is CASSDRAGQPQHF. The CDR3 coding sequence is TGTGCCAGCAGTGACAGGGCCGGTCAGCCCCAGCATTTT.

This chain uses TRBV7-6 with TRBJ1-3; the match to TRBD1 covers 7 bases. The CDR3 is 17 amino acids. Trimming cost V 3 bases and J 0 bases; bases outside gene matches: 8. The germline V gene encodes CDR1 SGHVS and CDR2 FNYEAQ. The CDR3 is CASSFAPGGISGNTIYF. The CDR3, as DNA: TGTGCCAGCAGCTTTGCTCCAGGGGGTATCTCTGGAAACACCATATATTTT.